The rows below give T cell receptor beta chains drawn from one sample of a study of CD8+ T cells in alopecia areata. TCRdb's copy holds only in-frame clones and misses some; the assay was immunoSEQ multiplex PCR. The table includes roughly 110,000 clones, approximately 51% detected once. Sequenced material: CD4+ T cells sorted from blood, taken at week 24, from a patient treated with tofacitinib. These receptors were taken from a human donor with alopecia areata. Both conserved end residues are part of each CDR3. D genes are given only for firm matches. Size is stated for part of the rows, as once, few or many counts, or as a class when the clone is expanded.

j_call | d_call | v_call | clone_size | cdr3_nt | cdr3_aa
TRBJ2-7 | TRBD1 | TRBV5-1 | . | TGCGCCAGCAGCTGGGACAGGGGGCCATACGAGCAGTACTTC | CASSWDRGPYEQYF
TRBJ2-2 | . | TRBV7-9 | . | TGTGCCAGCAGCGAAGTCACCGGGGAGCTGTTTTTT | CASSEVTGELFF
TRBJ1-2 | TRBD1 | TRBV29-1 | once | TGCAGCGTTGGACCACAGGGGGCCCACTATGGCTACACCTTC | CSVGPQGAHYGYTF
TRBJ1-6 | TRBD1 | TRBV30 | . | TGTGCCTGGTCCGGACAGGGTAATTCACCCCTCCACTTT | CAWSGQGNSPLHF
TRBJ1-6 | . | TRBV15 | . | TGTGCCACCAGCCACGGGGGGTTTCGATCACCCCTCCACTTT | CATSHGGFRSPLHF
TRBJ2-7 | . | TRBV2 | . | TGTGCCAGCAGGAGGGACCCCTACGAGCAGTACTTC | CASRRDPYEQYF
TRBJ1-2 | . | TRBV7-8 | . | TGTGCCAGCAGCCCCCGCGGGCGCTATGGCTACACCTTC | CASSPRGRYGYTF
TRBJ1-5 | . | TRBV7-2 | few | TGTGCCAGCAGCTTAGAACCTGGGGTGTCTCAGCCCCAGCATTTT | CASSLEPGVSQPQHF
TRBJ2-3 | TRBD1 | TRBV15 | . | TGTGCCACCAGCAGAACAATGGGACAGGCAACCGGGGATTATACGCAGTATTTT | CATSRTMGQATGDYTQYF
TRBJ1-1 | . | TRBV4-2 | . | TGTGCCAGCAGCCAAGCCCCTTGGGTAGCTGAAGCTTTCTTT | CASSQAPWVAEAFF
TRBJ2-5 | TRBD2 | TRBV30 | . | TGTGCCTGGAGTACTGGACTAGCGAGAGAGACCCAGTACTTC | CAWSTGLARETQYF
TRBJ1-1 | . | TRBV11-2 | . | TGTGCCAGCAGCTTAATCCGGACTGAAGCTTTCTTT | CASSLIRTEAFF
TRBJ2-1 | . | TRBV29-1 | . | TGCAGCGTTACGGGGGATGTGGCCTACAATGAGCAGTTCTTC | CSVTGDVAYNEQFF
TRBJ1-5 | . | TRBV6-5 | . | TGTGCCAGCAGTTTGGAAACAGGGAGTCAGCCCCAGCATTTT | CASSLETGSQPQHF
TRBJ2-1 | . | TRBV10-3 | . | TGTGCCATCAGTGAGAACAATGAGCAGTTCTTC | CAISENNEQFF
TRBJ2-7 | . | TRBV13 | . | TGTGCCAGCAGCTTACGCAGGGAGCAGTACTTC | CASSLRREQYF
TRBJ1-1 | . | TRBV25-1 | . | TGTGCCAGCAGTGATTCGAGGGGCACTGAAGCTTTCTTT | CASSDSRGTEAFF
TRBJ2-5 | TRBD2 | TRBV19 | . | TGTGCCAGTAGTAGCAGCGGGATGGCGGAGACCCAGTACTTC | CASSSSGMAETQYF
TRBJ2-7 | . | TRBV7-6 | few | TGTGCCAGCAGCCTAGGGGGGGCCACGCACTACGAGCAGTACTTC | CASSLGGATHYEQYF
TRBJ2-7 | TRBD1 | TRBV29-1 | . | TGCAGCCATAGAGGGACAGGGGGAGAGTACTTC | CSHRGTGGEYF
TRBJ2-7 | . | TRBV10-1 | . | TGCGCCAGCTCCAAGGACATCTCCTACGAGCAGTACTTC | CASSKDISYEQYF
TRBJ2-2 | TRBD2 | TRBV10-3 | . | TGTGCCATCAGTGAGACCGAGCGGGGGGGCACCGGGGAGCTGTTTTTT | CAISETERGGTGELFF
TRBJ1-2 | . | TRBV6-5 | few | TGTGCCAGCAGTCCCCGGACTGGTTATGGCTACACCTTC | CASSPRTGYGYTF
TRBJ1-5 | TRBD1 | TRBV10-3 | . | TGTGCCACCAACTCGGGACAGGGAGGCGGCAATCAGCCCCAGCATTTT | CATNSGQGGGNQPQHF
TRBJ2-5 | TRBD1 | TRBV29-1 | . | TGCAGCGTCCTAAAGACAGGGATAGAGACCCAGTACTTC | CSVLKTGIETQYF
TRBJ2-4 | . | TRBV15 | . | TGTGCCACCAGCGGGTCAAGTAACCAAAACATTCAGTACTTC | CATSGSSNQNIQYF
TRBJ1-2 | . | TRBV5-4 | few | TGTGCCAGCAGCCAAGCGGTCCTCTATGGCTACACCTTC | CASSQAVLYGYTF
TRBJ1-4 | . | TRBV5-1 | . | TGCGCCAGCAGCTTGATGGGGGCGGGGAATGAAAAACTGTTTTTT | CASSLMGAGNEKLFF
TRBJ2-3 | . | TRBV1 | . | TGCACCAGCAGCCATCAGTGGACCCGACTAGCGGGGGTCCTATTGAGCACAGATACGCAGTATTTT | CTSSHQWTRLAGVLLSTDTQYF
TRBJ2-1 | TRBD2 | TRBV29-1 | . | TGCAGCCTGGGACTAGCGGGGAACTACAATGAGCAGTTCTTC | CSLGLAGNYNEQFF
TRBJ1-1 | TRBD1 | TRBV6-5 | . | TGTGCCAGCAGTTACTCACAGGACAGGCCCACTGAAGCTTTCTTT | CASSYSQDRPTEAFF
TRBJ2-7 | TRBD1 | TRBV27 | few | TGTGCCAGCAGAAGACAGGGGGGGTACGAGCAGTACTTC | CASRRQGGYEQYF
TRBJ1-6 | TRBD1 | TRBV25-1 | . | TGTGCCAGCAGTGTAGGGGACAGAAGTAATTCACCCCTCCACTTT | CASSVGDRSNSPLHF
TRBJ2-5 | TRBD2 | TRBV7-2 | . | TGTGCCAGCCAACGGGGGGACCGTGAAGAGACCCAGTACTTC | CASQRGDREETQYF
TRBJ1-5 | . | TRBV30 | few | TGTGCCTGGAGTGGGTCGGACAGCAATCAGCCCCAGCATTTT | CAWSGSDSNQPQHF
TRBJ2-5 | . | TRBV27 | . | TGTGCCAGCAGCCGGAGGCGGATGGAGACCCAGTACTTC | CASSRRRMETQYF
TRBJ2-7 | TRBD1 | TRBV6-5 | few | TGTGCCAGCAGCCCCGGGACAGGGGTTTACGAGCAGTACTTC | CASSPGTGVYEQYF
TRBJ2-5 | . | TRBV11-2 | . | TGTGCCAGCAGCTCGGACTTATTTCAAGAGACCCAGTACTTC | CASSSDLFQETQYF
TRBJ1-6 | TRBD1 | TRBV15 | . | TGTGCCACCCGACAGGGAGGCTTATATAATTCACCCCTCCACTTT | CATRQGGLYNSPLHF
TRBJ1-1 | . | TRBV9 | . | TGTGCCAGCAGCGCCGAAACCTCGGACGGTAGTGAAGCTTTCTTT | CASSAETSDGSEAFF
TRBJ2-5 | TRBD1 | TRBV14 | few | TGTGCCAGCAGCCGACGACAGGGGTATCAGGAGACCCAGTACTTC | CASSRRQGYQETQYF
TRBJ1-4 | . | TRBV30 | . | TGTGCCTGGAACCGGCAGATTAATGAAAAACTGTTTTTT | CAWNRQINEKLFF
TRBJ1-2 | . | TRBV27 | . | TGTGCCAGCAGAAAGGCCGGCTATGGCTACACCTTC | CASRKAGYGYTF
TRBJ1-5 | . | TRBV27 | . | TGTGCCAGCAGTTTATCGGGACCGTCCAATCAGCCCCAGCATTTT | CASSLSGPSNQPQHF
TRBJ1-1 | TRBD1 | TRBV5-6 | . | TGTGCCAGCAGCTTGACAGGGGGGGACACTGAAGCTTTCTTT | CASSLTGGDTEAFF
TRBJ2-5 | . | TRBV5-1 | few | TGCGCCAGCAGCCCAGGCCGTCCGGGAGAGACCCAGTACTTC | CASSPGRPGETQYF
TRBJ2-1 | TRBD2 | TRBV5-1 | . | TGCGCCAGCAGCCGGGGACTAGCGGGGCGGGATGAGCAGTTCTTC | CASSRGLAGRDEQFF
TRBJ1-5 | . | TRBV10-3 | few | TGTGCCTCGTGGACAGAGCTAAGCAATCAGCCCCAGCATTTT | CASWTELSNQPQHF
TRBJ2-5 | . | TRBV30 | . | TGTGCCTGGATTACCCAATCGGAGACCCAGTACTTC | CAWITQSETQYF
TRBJ2-5 | . | TRBV7-2 | . | TGTGCCAGCAGCTTAGGGGGGGACGAGACCCAGTACTTC | CASSLGGDETQYF
TRBJ1-2 | . | TRBV20-1 | few | TGCAGTGCAGGGATCCAGGGCGGCTACACCTTC | CSAGIQGGYTF
TRBJ1-2 | . | TRBV7-9 | once | TGTGCCAGCAGCTCGGGTGTAGGAGGGGAGTATGGCTACACCTTC | CASSSGVGGEYGYTF
TRBJ2-3 | TRBD2 | TRBV4-3 | few | TGCGCCAGCAGCCAAGAACTAGCGGGGGTGATGGATACGCAGTATTTT | CASSQELAGVMDTQYF
TRBJ1-1 | . | TRBV6-5 | once | TGTGCCAGCAGGCAAGGGGGTACTGAAGCTTTCTTT | CASRQGGTEAFF
TRBJ1-5 | TRBD1 | TRBV10-3 | . | TGTGCCATCAGTGAGAACAGGGGTGGCAATCAGCCCCAGCATTTT | CAISENRGGNQPQHF
TRBJ1-2 | . | TRBV4-3 | few | TGCGCCAGCAGCCAACGTTCCGGGGGGAACTATGGCTACACCTTC | CASSQRSGGNYGYTF
TRBJ1-2 | . | TRBV5-4 | . | TGTGCCAGCAGTTCTGACAACTATGGCTACACCTTC | CASSSDNYGYTF